This T cell receptor (beta chain) was observed in a study of cytomegalovirus exposure and HLA in healthy donors. This clone was recorded a few times. Primers for the PCR totalled 60 Vbeta and 13 Jbeta. Profiled with immunoSEQ multiplex PCR; TCRdb holds only in-frame clones, not every one. The table lists over 150,000 clones, 75% to 90% of them singletons, with approximately 2.4% in the top ten. V lost 2 bases and J lost 1, with 8 bases in between. Germline assignment: CDR1 MNHEY and CDR2 SMNVEV (reference sequence). The CDR3 runs 14 residues. Sequencing used PBMCs. The chain joins TRBV27 to TRBJ1-1; no clear D. The source of this sequence is a male donor in good health and CMV-seronegative. The CDR3 protein is CASSLITGNTEAFF. Written as DNA, the CDR3 is TGTGCCAGCAGTTTAATTACCGGGAACACTGAAGCTTTCTTT.